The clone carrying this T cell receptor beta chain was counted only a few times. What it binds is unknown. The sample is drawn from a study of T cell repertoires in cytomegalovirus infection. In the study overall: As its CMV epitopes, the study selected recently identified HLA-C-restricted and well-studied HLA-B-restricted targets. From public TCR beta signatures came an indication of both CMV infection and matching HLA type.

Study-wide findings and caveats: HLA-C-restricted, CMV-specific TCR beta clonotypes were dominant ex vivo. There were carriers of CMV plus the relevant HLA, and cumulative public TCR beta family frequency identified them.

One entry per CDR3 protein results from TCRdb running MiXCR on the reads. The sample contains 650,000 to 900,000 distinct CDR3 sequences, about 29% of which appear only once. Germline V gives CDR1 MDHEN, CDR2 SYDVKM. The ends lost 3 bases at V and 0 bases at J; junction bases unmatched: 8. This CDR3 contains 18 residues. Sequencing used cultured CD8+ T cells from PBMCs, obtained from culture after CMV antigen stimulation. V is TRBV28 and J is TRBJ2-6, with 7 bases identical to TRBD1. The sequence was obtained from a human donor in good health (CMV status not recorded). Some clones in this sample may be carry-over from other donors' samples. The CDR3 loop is CASSLSGTVLSGANVLTF. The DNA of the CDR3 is TGTGCCAGCAGTTTGTCGGGGACAGTCCTCTCTGGGGCCAACGTCCTGACTTTC.